This TCR beta chain was found in a study of response to subunit inactivated influenza vaccine. Findings and caveats of the study: Seasonal influenza vaccination, on each occasion, was suggested by the authors to recruit few new T cells.

About this clonotype itself: Its cognate antigen is unknown.

TCRdb re-analysed the RT-PCR reads in MiXCR, keeping a single row per CDR3 protein. Of 650,000 to 800,000 distinct CDR3 sequences in the sample, roughly 18% were seen once. The CDR3 has 17 amino acids. The V and J ends lost 5 bases and 2 bases, in that order; junction bases with no gene match: 12. Germline V gene sequence: CDR1 MNHNS, CDR2 SASEGT. The source was PBMCs from blood, collected around 5 days after vaccination. The chain joins TRBV6-1 to TRBJ2-3; the match to TRBD2 covers 8 bases. This TCR came from a man in his fifties or sixties who received an inactivated influenza vaccine. The CDR3 bases are TGTGCCAGCAGTCTCGGGGGACTAGTGTCCGCCACAGATACGCAGTATTTT. Translating gives CASSLGGLVSATDTQYF.